These 22 T cell receptor beta chains came from one sample sequenced in a study of T cells after somatic rescue of genetic block. TCRdb's copy holds only in-frame clones and misses some; the assay was immunoSEQ multiplex PCR. The sample has roughly 120,000 clones, 90% to 95% seen once. The specimen sequenced was peripheral blood mononuclear cells (PBMCs). Receptors originate from a woman under 30.

The V and J genes are TRBV27 and TRBJ1-4, with 8 bases lining up with TRBD1. The ends lost 4 bases at V and 5 bases at J; junction bases unmatched: 3. Per germline, CDR1 MNHEY and CDR2 SMNVEV (reference sequence). This CDR3 region has 14 residues. The CDR3 region is CASSWRQGNEKLFF. The CDR3, as DNA: TGTGCCAGCAGTTGGCGACAGGGGAATGAAAAACTGTTTTTT. Using reference TRBV27 and TRBJ1-4 for the parts outside the CDR3, the full variable domain is EAQVTQNPRYLITVTGKKLTVTCSQNMNHEYMSWYRQDPGLGLRQIYYSMNVEVTDKGDVPEGYKVSRKEKRNFPLILESPSPNQTSLYFCASSWRQGNEKLFFGSGTQLSVL.

The CDR3 nucleotides are TGTGCCTGGAAGGTGGGAGTGATGAATTCACCCCTCCACTTT. Protein: CAWKVGVMNSPLHF. The V gene is TRBV30, the J gene TRBJ1-6; D uncertain. Trimming removed 4 bases from V and 7 bases from J, with 14 bases in between. This CDR3 is 14 amino acids long. The germline V gene has CDR1 GTSNPN and CDR2 SVGIG (reference sequence). Looking up the rest from reference TRBV30 and TRBJ1-6 gives the full variable domain: SQTIHQWPATLVQPVGSPLSLECTVEGTSNPNLYWYRQAAGRGLQLLFYSVGIGQISSEVPQNLSASRPQDRQFILSSKKLLLSDSGFYLCAWKVGVMNSPLHFGNGTRLTVT.

The chain combines TRBV7-2 with TRBJ2-5; D might be TRBD1 (5 bases). The CDR3 contains 16 residues. V dropped 5 bases and J dropped 0 bases, with 16 bases sitting between them. Germline values: CDR1 SGHTA, CDR2 FQGNSA. The CDR3 DNA is TGTGCCAGCAGCCAGACTGGGGCGCCCGACCAAGAGACCCAGTACTTC. Translating gives CASSQTGAPDQETQYF.

The rearrangement joins TRBV21-1 to TRBJ2-3. TRBV21-1 is a pseudogene segment. The CDR3 has 14 amino acids. The CDR3 DNA reads as TGTGCCAGCAGCAAAGTGAAAAATGGGTATACGCAGTATTTT. This gives the protein CASSKVKNGYTQYF.

This clone has just a few counts. The chain links TRBV7-3 to TRBJ2-1; 7 positions agree with TRBD2. The J segment lost 4 bases and the V segment lost 4 bases, leaving 1 base of the junction unmatched. The CDR3 sequence is 13 residues long. Germline V gene data show CDR1 as SGHTA and CDR2 as FQGTGA. The CDR3 region is CASSSGGYNEQFF. In DNA form, the CDR3 reads TGTGCCAGCAGCTCCGGGGGGTACAATGAGCAGTTCTTC.

J is TRBJ2-7 and V is TRBV30; D might be TRBD2 (6 bases). Germline V gene sequence: CDR1 GTSNPN, CDR2 SVGIG (reference sequence). CDR3 length: 12 residues. Trimming pared 2 bases from V and 5 bases from J, leaving 10 bases between. CDR3 sequence reads: CAWSPGGDEQYF. The CDR3 coding sequence is TGTGCCTGGAGTCCCGGCGGGGACGAGCAGTACTTC.

The J gene is TRBJ2-7, the V gene TRBV5-5, with D unclear. Germline V gene data show CDR1 as SGHKS and CDR2 as YYEKEE (reference sequence). The length of the CDR3 is 14 residues. Trimming took off 0 bases at V and 1 base at J, with 8 bases between the two ends. The CDR3 DNA follows: TGTGCCAGCAGCTTGGAGGGCAGGTCCTACGAGCAGTACTTC. This codes for CASSLEGRSYEQYF. Full variable domain (outside the CDR3, taken from reference TRBV5-5 and TRBJ2-7): DAGVTQSPTHLIKTRGQQVTLRCSPISGHKSVSWYQQVLGQGPQFIFQYYEKEERGRGNFPDRFSARQFPNYSSELNVNALLLGDSALYLCASSLEGRSYEQYFGPGTRLTVT.

The rearrangement joins TRBV7-6 to TRBJ1-1; maybe TRBD1 (6 bases). The germline V gene encodes CDR1 SGHVS and CDR2 FNYEAQ. Trimming took 1 base from V and 0 from J, leaving 15 bases between them. This CDR3 has 17 residues. The CDR3 bases are TGTGCCAGCAGCTTAGTAGGGGGGGGTTCTATGAACACTGAAGCTTTCTTT. This sequence encodes CASSLVGGGSMNTEAFF.

The chain recombines TRBV15 with TRBJ1-1; no clear D gene. The CDR3 has 13 amino acids. The V end lost 4 bases, the J end lost 4 bases, and 10 bases lay between the germline ends. Per the germline V gene, CDR1 is LNHNV and CDR2 is YYDKDF (reference sequence). The CDR3 is CATSTLWGTEAFF. DNA for the CDR3: TGTGCCACCAGCACCCTGTGGGGCACTGAAGCTTTCTTT.

The V call is TRBV5-1, the J call TRBJ2-3, with TRBD2 matching 7 bases. The CDR3 covers 15 residues. V was clipped by 2 bases and J by 0 bases; unmatched bases: 3. The V gene's germline CDR1 is SGHRS and CDR2 YFSETQ. CDR3: CASSFRAGSTDTQYF. The CDR3 DNA reads as TGCGCCAGCAGCTTCAGAGCGGGGAGCACAGATACGCAGTATTTT.

In its sample, this clone was seen a few times. The chain recombines TRBV7-6 with TRBJ2-1; TRBD2 matches 16 bases. CDR3 length equals 20 residues. The V gene end was trimmed by 5 bases and the J gene end by 1 base; junction bases not matched to a gene: 11. Germline V gene sequence: CDR1 SGHVS, CDR2 FNYEAQ. The CDR3 sequence is CASSPSGLAGGRVSYNEQFF. The CDR3 nucleotides read TGTGCCAGCAGCCCCTCGGGACTAGCGGGGGGGCGGGTTTCCTACAATGAGCAGTTCTTC.

The V call is TRBV9, the J call TRBJ2-1, with D tentatively TRBD2 (5 bases). Trimming removed 4 bases at V and 2 bases at J, with 13 bases between. CDR3 length equals 15 residues. CDR1 is SGDLS and CDR2 is YYNGEE in the germline V gene. The CDR3 sequence is CASSFSGSPYNEQFF. CDR3 DNA: TGTGCCAGCAGCTTCAGCGGTTCCCCCTACAATGAGCAGTTCTTC. Using reference TRBV9 and TRBJ2-1 for the parts outside the CDR3, the full variable domain is DSGVTQTPKHLITATGQRVTLRCSPRSGDLSVYWYQQSLDQGLQFLIQYYNGEERAKGNILERFSAQQFPDLHSELNLSSLELGDSALYFCASSFSGSPYNEQFFGPGTRLTVL.

Comment on this clone: An end of the junction does not agree with germline; a read error may underlie this. This chain links TRBV30 with TRBJ1-4; D is ambiguous. Germline CDR1 is GTSNPN and CDR2 is SVGIG (reference sequence). This CDR3 contains 13 residues. CDR3 region: CAWSVHSSEKLFF. The DNA for the CDR3 is TGTGCCTGGAGTGTCCACAGTTCGGAAAAGCTGTTTTTT.

Only a few counts were recorded for this clone. The chain recombines TRBV7-2 with TRBJ1-5; no clear D gene. The germline V gene encodes CDR1 SGHTA and CDR2 FQGNSA. This CDR3 region has 13 residues. Trimming removed 2 bases at V and 4 bases at J, with 6 bases between. The CDR3 DNA sequence: TGTGCCAGCAGCTTATATGAGAATCAGCCCCAGCATTTT. Its translation: CASSLYENQPQHF.

The chain carries TRBV5-1 and TRBJ1-4, with D maybe TRBD1 (6 bases). Germline CDR1 SGHRS, CDR2 YFSETQ. V dropped 0 bases and J dropped 2 bases, with 14 bases sitting between them. The CDR3 is made up of 17 amino acids. The CDR3 sequence is CASSLEQGGRTNEKLFF. DNA for the CDR3: TGCGCCAGCAGCTTGGAACAGGGAGGGCGTACTAATGAAAAACTGTTTTTT.

This chain uses TRBV6-5 with TRBJ1-3; 7 bases are a match to TRBD1. The CDR3 totals 13 residues. The V segment lost 5 bases and the J segment 4 bases; nucleotides outside the gene matches: 2. Germline V gene sequence: CDR1 MNHEY, CDR2 SVGAGI. This CDR3 reads CASSLGQGNTIYF. The CDR3 DNA is TGTGCCAGCAGTCTGGGACAGGGAAACACCATATATTTT.

V and J are TRBV23-1 and TRBJ1-1; D call uncertain. TRBV23-1 is classed as an ORF, of uncertain function. The CDR3 runs to 13 residues. V lost 4 bases and J lost 4, with 10 bases in between. The CDR3 loop reads CASSLRSGTEAFF. The CDR3 DNA is TGCGCCAGCAGTCTTCGCTCAGGCACTGAAGCTTTCTTT.

CDR3 in amino acids: CASSLADSYLYNEQFF. In DNA, the CDR3 is TGCGCCAGCAGCTTGGCCGACTCCTATCTCTACAATGAGCAGTTCTTC. The chain employs TRBV5-1 and TRBJ2-1, with D uncertain. The CDR3 length is 16 residues. V lost 0 bases and J lost 3, with 13 bases in between. Germline V gives CDR1 SGHRS, CDR2 YFSETQ.

The chain combines TRBV19 with TRBJ1-1; D remains ambiguous. This CDR3 spans 14 amino acids. V was shortened by 6 bases and J by 7 bases, with 18 bases between the two germline ends. Germline assignment: CDR1 LNHDA and CDR2 SQIVND (reference sequence). The CDR3 loop reads CASRPQGRGSEAFF. The CDR3 DNA reads as TGTGCCAGTAGACCCCAAGGACGCGGCAGTGAAGCTTTCTTT.

V usage is TRBV12-2 and J usage is TRBJ1-5; TRBD1, the table's D call, was not compared with the DNA. TRBV12-2 is annotated as a pseudogene. CDR3 length: 19 amino acids. The CDR3 sequence is CASRSRPPPSDRLSEPQHF. The DNA of the CDR3 is TGTGCAAGTCGCTCCCGACCCCCCCCGTCCGACAGGTTGTCGGAGCCCCAGCATTTT.

The chain has TRBV2 and TRBJ1-1, with D possibly being TRBD1 (6 bases). The CDR3 has 13 residues. Deletions cut 6 bases from V and 7 bases from J, with 15 bases between. CDR1 and CDR2 from the germline V gene are SNHLY and FYNNEI. CDR3 coding DNA: TGTGCCAGCAGGGGGTACAGGGAAAGTGAAGCTTTCTTT. Its translation is CASRGYRESEAFF.

The chain carries TRBV30 and TRBJ1-1; a weak D match, TRBD1 (5 bases). From germline, CDR1 is GTSNPN and CDR2 SVGIG (reference sequence). The CDR3 contains 13 residues. Trimming stripped 5 bases from V and 5 bases from J, with 15 bases between. The CDR3 loop is CAWRAGKVTEAFF. The CDR3 coding sequence is TGTGCCTGGCGGGCAGGGAAGGTTACTGAAGCTTTCTTT. Supplemented by reference TRBV30 and TRBJ1-1, the full variable domain reads SQTIHQWPATLVQPVGSPLSLECTVEGTSNPNLYWYRQAAGRGLQLLFYSVGIGQISSEVPQNLSASRPQDRQFILSSKKLLLSDSGFYLCAWRAGKVTEAFFGQGTRLTVV.